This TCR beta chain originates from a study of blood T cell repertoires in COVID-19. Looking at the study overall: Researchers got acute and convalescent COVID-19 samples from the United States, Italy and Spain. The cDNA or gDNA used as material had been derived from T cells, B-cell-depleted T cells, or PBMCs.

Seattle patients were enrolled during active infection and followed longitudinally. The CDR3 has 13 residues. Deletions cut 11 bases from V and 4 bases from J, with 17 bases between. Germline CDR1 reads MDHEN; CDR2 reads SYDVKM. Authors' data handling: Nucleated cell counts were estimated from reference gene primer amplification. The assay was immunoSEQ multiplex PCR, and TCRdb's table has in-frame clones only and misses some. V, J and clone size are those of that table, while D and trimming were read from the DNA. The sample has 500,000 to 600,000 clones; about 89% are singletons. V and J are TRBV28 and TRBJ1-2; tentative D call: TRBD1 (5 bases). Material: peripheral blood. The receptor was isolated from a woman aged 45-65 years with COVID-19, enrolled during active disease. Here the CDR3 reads CAGNRRGFYGYTF. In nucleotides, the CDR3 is TGTGCCGGGAACAGGAGAGGCTTCTATGGCTACACCTTC.